This T cell receptor (beta chain) was found in a study of T-cell reconstitution after alpha-beta-depleted transplantation in children (TCRdb year 2016). Regarding the research as a whole: T-cell immune reconstitution after TCRalphabeta/CD19-depleted allogeneic hematopoietic cell transplantation in children was quantitatively tracked in the study by means of TCR repertoire profiling. General findings and caveats noted by the study authors: The frequencies of hyperexpanded clones fell over the following months, and after one year, T-cell counts and TCRbeta diversity were mostly attributed to newly produced T cells. In some patients, the high TCRbeta diversity seen at day 60 was put down to recipient T cells and intrathymic progenitors that had survived conditioning. Apparently early alphabetaT-cell count recovery about two months after transplant reportedly relied on only several hundred rapidly expanded clones derived from non-depleted graft cells.

Relative to germline, V is missing 6 bases and J is missing 7 bases, with 6 bases of the junction outside any gene match. The germline V gene encodes CDR1 SQVTM and CDR2 ANQGSEA. Its CDR3 holds 12 amino acids, cysteine through phenylalanine. Of the read, only the CDR3 DNA is kept; its 36 bases are in frame from base 1. This clonotype has at least ten counts. The antigen it recognizes is unknown. No much larger clonotype is one base removed from it; base qualities were not supplied. The treatment or condition label here, explained by the study, means: allogeneic hematopoietic cell transplantation with graft depleted of TCRalphabeta T cells and CD19 B cells. The transplant recipients were children given TCRalphabeta/CD19-depleted allogeneic hematopoietic cell grafts. Libraries were made using PCR. The data were produced on an Illumina HiSeq 2500. TCR library preparation used molecular barcoding, with unique molecular identifiers applied to normalize quantification of the TCRbeta repertoire. Starting from the raw public reads, TCRdb applied fastp trimming at Q25, assembled clones with MiXCR and retained in-frame beta chains. Rows matching on CDR3 protein sequence are summarized as one entry with the most common DNA and genes. Counted in this sample were 200,000 to 250,000 distinct CDR3 sequences; just under 8.5% of them appeared once. The ten top clones hold 5% to 7% of the sample.

Sequenced here: PBMCs, mostly from graft donor cells, sampled 180 days after TCRalphabeta/CD19-depleted stem cell transplant. This clonotype was sampled from a male patient aged 10-17 years who had a stem cell transplant for acute lymphoblastic leukemia, so the T cells may come from the graft donor. Rearrangement joined TRBV29-1 to TRBJ2-7, and 10 bases in between align with TRBD1. In nucleotide form, the sequence is TGCAGCGTAGACGGACAGGGGGAGGAGCAGTACTTC. The encoded protein is CSVDGQGEEQYF.